What follows are 32 T cell receptor beta chains derived from one specimen sequenced in a study of blood T cell repertoires in COVID-19. Generated by immunoSEQ multiplex PCR, the TCRdb table keeps only in-frame clones and is missing some. The table lists about 35,000 clones, roughly 78% of them singletons, with roughly an eighth in the top ten. The source material was peripheral blood. The source of these receptors is a woman aged 70 to 79 with acute or convalescent COVID-19.

The chain uses TRBV6-6 and TRBJ1-3; D perhaps matches TRBD1 (5 bases). Looked up from germline, CDR1 is MNHNY and CDR2 is SVGAGI (reference sequence). V was clipped by 1 base and J by 0 bases, with 7 bases between them. This CDR3 spans 15 amino acids. CDR3 sequence: CASSYLQDSGNTIYF. The DNA for the CDR3 is TGTGCCAGCAGTTACTTACAGGACTCTGGAAACACCATATATTTT.

This clone came up once. This chain connects TRBV7-9 to TRBJ1-6, with 9 positions matching TRBD1. J gave up 5 bases and V 4 bases, and 3 bases lay outside the gene matches. Germline-derived CDR1 and CDR2 are SEHNR and FQNEAQ (reference sequence). The CDR3 contains 15 residues. The CDR3 DNA is TGTGCCAGCAGCTCGACAGGGGGACATAATTCACCCCTCCACTTT. Translating it yields CASSSTGGHNSPLHF.

The genes are TRBV19 and TRBJ1-1, with 7 bases lining up with TRBD1. This CDR3 contains 15 residues. The trim removed 5 bases at V and 0 bases at J, leaving 6 bases unmatched. Germline V CDR1 and CDR2: LNHDA, SQIVND (reference sequence). The CDR3 protein is CASSLRTGLNTEAFF. DNA of the CDR3: TGTGCCAGTAGTCTTCGGACAGGTTTGAACACTGAAGCTTTCTTT.

The chain is built from TRBV6-1 and TRBJ2-1; TRBD2 might be the D (6 bases). This CDR3 has 15 residues. V shed 2 bases and J shed 7 bases, with 15 bases lying between them. Per the germline V gene, CDR1 is MNHNS and CDR2 is SASEGT. In DNA form, the CDR3 reads TGTGCCAGCAGTGAAAGTCTCGGGAGAGCGAATGAGCAGTTCTTC. Translation: CASSESLGRANEQFF.

The sample holds a few counts of this clone. This chain connects TRBV19 to TRBJ2-3; D is undetermined. CDR3 length: 15 residues. The germline V gene has CDR1 LNHDA and CDR2 SQIVND (reference sequence). V gave up 3 bases and J gave up 1 base, with 11 bases separating them. The CDR3 region is CASSITPSGTDTQYF. Here the CDR3 DNA reads TGTGCCAGTAGTATCACCCCCTCGGGCACAGATACGCAGTATTTT.

The chain joins TRBV11-2 to TRBJ1-1; D not resolved. Trimming removed 5 bases from V and 3 bases from J, with 16 bases in between. CDR1 and CDR2 from the germline V gene are SGHAT and FQNNGV. The CDR3 covers 15 residues. The DNA of the CDR3 is TGTGCCAGCAGCCCCCGTTTCGTAACATACACTGAAGCTTTCTTT. Protein product: CASSPRFVTYTEAFF.

This sequence joins TRBV5-1 and TRBJ2-3; D is ambiguous. CDR1 SGHRS and CDR2 YFSETQ come from the germline V gene. This CDR3 is 12 amino acids long. Trimming shortened V by 5 bases and J by 6 bases, and 10 bases separated the two germline ends. The CDR3 here is CASSEVRDTQYF. The DNA of the CDR3 is TGCGCCAGCAGTGAGGTACGGGATACGCAGTATTTT.

V and J are TRBV2 and TRBJ2-7; 10 bases are shared with TRBD2. CDR1 and CDR2 (germline): SNHLY, FYNNEI. V lost 7 bases, J lost 3 bases, and 9 bases stayed unmatched. CDR3 size: 15 residues. The CDR3 DNA sequence: TGTGCCAGCACCCCCACTAGCGGGATTTTCTACGAGCAGTACTTC. Protein: CASTPTSGIFYEQYF.

The rearrangement joins TRBV19 to TRBJ2-2, with TRBD1 as a possible D gene (5 bases). The CDR3 is made up of 14 amino acids. Per germline, CDR1 LNHDA and CDR2 SQIVND (reference sequence). Trimming cost V 6 bases and J 7 bases, with 15 bases left between them. CDR3 sequence reads: CASSIPRVGGELFF. The CDR3 DNA reads as TGTGCCAGTAGCATTCCCAGGGTGGGCGGGGAGCTGTTTTTT.

This clone was observed a handful of times. The V gene is TRBV3-1 (or the pseudogene TRBV3-2), the J gene TRBJ2-7; D is perhaps TRBD1 (6 bases). The ends were cut back, 3 bases at V and 2 bases at J, with 17 bases in the middle. Germline CDR1 and CDR2: LGHDT and YNNKEL (reference sequence). CDR3 length: 16 residues. CDR3 bases: TGTGCCAGCAGCCAGACAGGACCGTCGACCGCCTACGAGCAGTACTTC. Its translation is CASSQTGPSTAYEQYF.

CDR3 protein: CAITGQPGQGNYGYTF. The CDR3 DNA sequence: TGTGCCATCACCGGCCAGCCCGGGCAGGGGAACTATGGCTACACCTTC. The chain joins TRBV10-3 to TRBJ1-2; tentatively, D is TRBD1 (6 bases). Germline-derived CDR1 and CDR2 are ENHRY and SYGVKD. V lost 7 bases and J lost 2, with 20 bases in between. The CDR3 is 16 amino acids.

This clone has a single count. The V and J genes are TRBV2 and TRBJ2-7; 8 bases map to TRBD2. This CDR3 has 15 residues. The germline CDR1 and CDR2 sequences are SNHLY and FYNNEI. Trimming cost V 4 bases and J 2 bases; bases outside gene matches: 7. The CDR3 DNA is TGTGCCAGCAGTGGAGTGGGAGCGGGGGCCTACGAGCAGTACTTC. It codes for CASSGVGAGAYEQYF.

The rearrangement joins TRBV21-1 to TRBJ2-1; the table's D gene call, TRBD2, was not cross checked with the DNA. TRBV21-1 is flagged as a pseudogene. The CDR3 contains 16 residues. The CDR3: CASRGIPGLPNNEQFF. Written as DNA, the CDR3 is TGTGCCAGCCGGGGGATCCCGGGACTACCGAACAATGAGCAGTTCTTC.

The rearrangement links TRBV5-1 to TRBJ1-5, with D hard to call. CDR1 and CDR2 (germline): SGHRS, YFSETQ. Trimming pared 0 bases from V and 6 bases from J, leaving 7 bases between. The CDR3 runs to 13 residues. CDR3 sequence reads: CASSLEGSQPQHF. CDR3 in DNA: TGCGCCAGCAGCTTGGAAGGGAGTCAGCCCCAGCATTTT.

V and J are TRBV7-9 and TRBJ2-1; 9 bases line up with TRBD1. Trimming at V came to 4 bases and at J to 9 bases, leaving 16 bases not matched to a gene. The CDR3 is 17 residues long. Germline lookup yields CDR1 SEHNR and CDR2 FQNEAQ (reference sequence). CDR3 protein: CASSSHDQQGARAEQFF. CDR3 DNA: TGTGCCAGCAGCTCCCACGATCAACAGGGGGCGCGGGCTGAGCAGTTCTTC.

The gene calls are TRBV7-9 and TRBJ2-5, with D unclear. Germline V CDR1 and CDR2: SEHNR, FQNEAQ (reference sequence). The CDR3 runs 12 residues. Trimming took 2 bases from V and 4 from J, leaving 5 bases between them. CDR3 bases: TGTGCCAGCAGCTTATACGGAGAGACCCAGTACTTC. Its translation is CASSLYGETQYF.

The chain joins TRBV19 to TRBJ1-1; 8 bases map to TRBD1. Germline lookup yields CDR1 LNHDA and CDR2 SQIVND (reference sequence). Trimming took 7 bases from V and 4 from J; bases not matched to a gene: 11. CDR3 length equals 15 residues. The CDR3 bases are TGTGCCAGTAAGATGGACAGGGTCGGTCGCACTGAAGCTTTCTTT. Its protein is CASKMDRVGRTEAFF.

The chain employs TRBV19 and TRBJ2-4; 7 bases are a match to TRBD1. The CDR3 has 18 amino acids. J gave up 0 bases and V 9 bases, and 17 bases lay outside the gene matches. The germline V gene has CDR1 LNHDA and CDR2 SQIVND (reference sequence). CDR3 residues: CASPFKGQTYLAKNIQYF. CDR3 nucleotides: TGTGCCAGCCCTTTTAAGGGACAGACTTATCTAGCCAAAAACATTCAGTACTTC.

This chain connects TRBV2 to TRBJ2-5; 11 positions match TRBD2. CDR3 length: 16 residues. Germline V gene sequence: CDR1 SNHLY, CDR2 FYNNEI. V lost 1 base, J lost 5 bases, and 6 bases stayed unmatched. The chain's CDR3 is CASSEGLAGGRETQYF. The CDR3 nucleotides read TGTGCCAGCAGTGAAGGCCTAGCGGGGGGTCGGGAGACCCAGTACTTC.

The rearrangement uses TRBV24-1 and TRBJ1-1, with TRBD1 identical over 9 bases. CDR3 length: 15 amino acids. Germline CDR1 and CDR2: KGHDR and SFDVKD. With V trimmed by 2 bases and J by 5 bases, 5 bases remained unmatched. As DNA, the CDR3 is TGTGCCACCAGTGATTCCCTGACAGGGGGGACTGAAGCTTTCTTT. Residues: CATSDSLTGGTEAFF.

CDR3 in DNA: TGTGCCAGCAGCCCGGGGGGACCCTTTCCGAACACTGAAGCTTTCTTT. As protein: CASSPGGPFPNTEAFF. The rearrangement uses TRBV11-2 and TRBJ1-1; the D gene is possibly TRBD1 (5 bases). Deletions cut 5 bases from V and 1 base from J, with 17 bases between. Germline CDR1 reads SGHAT; CDR2 reads FQNNGV. This CDR3 has 16 residues.

This chain links TRBV18 with TRBJ2-2; the match to TRBD1 covers 7 bases. V trimming: 2 bases; J trimming: 6 bases; junction bases outside the gene matches: 6. This CDR3 contains 15 residues. From germline, CDR1 is KGHSH and CDR2 LQKENI. The DNA for the CDR3 is TGTGCCAGCTCACCAGTTCACAGGGGTGCCGGGGAGCTGTTTTTT. Translating it yields CASSPVHRGAGELFF.

This clone has just one count. The rearrangement uses TRBV7-2 and TRBJ2-1; the match to TRBD2 covers 12 bases. In germline, CDR1 is SGHTA, CDR2 FQGNSA. The CDR3 length is 15 residues. V shed 6 bases, J shed 6 bases, and the junction held 6 bases outside the gene matches. DNA of the CDR3: TGTGCCAGCAGGCGACCTAGCGGGGGGGCCAATGAGCAGTTCTTC. It encodes CASRRPSGGANEQFF.

The chain couples TRBV7-9 to TRBJ1-2; TRBD1 aligns across 7 bases. Germline-derived CDR1 and CDR2 are SEHNR and FQNEAQ (reference sequence). J lost 1 base, V lost 3 bases, and 5 bases had no gene match. This CDR3 comprises 15 residues. The CDR3 nucleotides are TGTGCCAGCAGCTTCTCAGGGGGGCTTAACTATGGCTACACCTTC. Translation gives CASSFSGGLNYGYTF.

The V and J genes are TRBV11-3 and TRBJ2-1; 14 nucleotides line up with TRBD2. Per germline, CDR1 SGHNT and CDR2 YENEEA. Losses at the gene ends were 0 bases for V and 8 bases for J; bases not matched to a gene: 6. The CDR3 covers 17 residues. For the CDR3, the DNA is TGTGCCAGCAGCTTAGAGCCACCGGGACTAGCGGGGGATGAGCAGTTCTTC. This sequence encodes CASSLEPPGLAGDEQFF.

The chain couples TRBV15 to TRBJ1-1, with TRBD1 identical over 9 bases. The CDR3 is 13 amino acids. The V gene end was trimmed by 5 bases and the J gene end by 4 bases; junction bases not matched to a gene: 2. Germline-derived CDR1 and CDR2 are LNHNV and YYDKDF (reference sequence). The CDR3 DNA is TGTGCCACCAGCGTGGGACAGGGCACTGAAGCTTTCTTT. It yields the protein CATSVGQGTEAFF. Drawing the rest from reference TRBV15 and TRBJ1-1, the complete variable domain is DAMVIQNPRYQVTQFGKPVTLSCSQTLNHNVMYWYQQKSSQAPKLLFHYYDKDFNNEADTPDNFQSRRPNTSFCFLDIRSPGLGDTAMYLCATSVGQGTEAFFGQGTRLTVV.

The CDR3 DNA follows: TGCAGCGTTGAAAACCCGGAGGGCCTGCTGAATGAGCAGTTCTTC. Translating gives CSVENPEGLLNEQFF. The chain uses TRBV29-1 and TRBJ2-1, with D perhaps TRBD2 (6 bases). Germline loops: CDR1 SQVTM, CDR2 ANQGSEA. The CDR3 has 15 residues. V lost 2 bases to trimming and J lost 7 bases, with 18 bases between them.

The V call is TRBV18, the J call TRBJ1-3; D is perhaps TRBD1 (6 bases). The CDR3 loop spans 16 amino acids. CDR1 and CDR2 (germline): KGHSH, LQKENI. The V end was cut by 2 bases, the J end by 1 base, with 12 bases between. CDR3 in amino acids: CASSPESQGSGNTIYF. The DNA of the CDR3 is TGTGCCAGCTCACCAGAATCACAGGGTTCTGGAAACACCATATATTTT.

This clone was detected only a few times. The sample contains more than one DNA sequence encoding this CDR3. V and J are TRBV3-1 (or the pseudogene TRBV3-2) and TRBJ2-3; no clear D. This CDR3 region has 13 residues. Trimming took 4 bases from V and 1 from J, leaving 6 bases between them. Germline values: CDR1 LGHDT, CDR2 YNNKEL (reference sequence). The CDR3 DNA sequence: TGTGCCAGCAGCCCCCCGGGCACAGATACGCAGTATTTT. Amino acids: CASSPPGTDTQYF.

This chain links TRBV18 with TRBJ1-2, with 8 bases that match TRBD1. The V gene's germline CDR1 is KGHSH and CDR2 LQKENI. V was pared by 3 bases and J by 13 bases, with 10 bases of the junction left unmatched. This CDR3 region has 13 residues. The CDR3 coding sequence is TGTGCCAGCTCACCTCCAGGGGGCCGTTCCCCCACCTTC. It translates to CASSPPGGRSPTF.

V is TRBV20-1 and J is TRBJ2-1, with 10 bases aligning to TRBD1. The CDR3 is 14 residues long. V shed 3 bases, J shed 7 bases, and the junction held 6 bases outside the gene matches. CDR1 DFQATT and CDR2 SNEGSKA come from the germline V gene (reference sequence). In nucleotides, the CDR3 is TGCAGTGCTAGTGAGGGACAGGGGAGGAATGAGCAGTTCTTC. This sequence encodes CSASEGQGRNEQFF.

The V and J genes are TRBV3-1 (or the pseudogene TRBV3-2) and TRBJ2-1, with unresolved D. Germline lookup yields CDR1 LGHDT and CDR2 YNNKEL (reference sequence). Trimming left V 0 bases short and J 13 bases short, with 10 bases between. CDR3 length: 12 amino acids. The CDR3 DNA reads TGTGCCAGCAGCCAAGAGGCCAACCCACAGTTCTTC. It translates to CASSQEANPQFF.